The sequence of this T cell receptor (beta chain) was determined in a study of CD8+ T cells in alopecia areata. On the study more broadly: Treated patients took oral tofacitinib at 5 to 10 mg twice daily.

General study points: For lesional scalp, especially alopecia totalis/universalis, clonality was higher than in normal scalp.

This clone was counted once. Its specificity is unknown. It was cDNA, reverse transcribed from extracted RNA, that served as the sequencing template. Profiling relied on immunoSEQ multiplex PCR, and the TCRdb table lists in-frame clones only, not all of them. The sample yields about 69,000 clones, roughly 60% seen once. Researchers took lesional scalp punch biopsies and peripheral blood from people who were alopecia areata patients. The sequence came from a human donor with alopecia areata. The sequences come from CD8+ T cells sorted from blood, collected at week 0.

The chain's CDR3 is CASSQGSADYGYTF. The CDR3 DNA follows: TGCGCCAGCAGCCAAGGCAGTGCCGACTATGGCTACACCTTC. The V gene is TRBV4-3, the J gene TRBJ1-2; D is undetermined. Germline CDR1 is LGHNA and CDR2 is YSLEER. The CDR3 consists of 14 residues. Trimming removed 1 base from V and 3 bases from J, with 9 bases in between.